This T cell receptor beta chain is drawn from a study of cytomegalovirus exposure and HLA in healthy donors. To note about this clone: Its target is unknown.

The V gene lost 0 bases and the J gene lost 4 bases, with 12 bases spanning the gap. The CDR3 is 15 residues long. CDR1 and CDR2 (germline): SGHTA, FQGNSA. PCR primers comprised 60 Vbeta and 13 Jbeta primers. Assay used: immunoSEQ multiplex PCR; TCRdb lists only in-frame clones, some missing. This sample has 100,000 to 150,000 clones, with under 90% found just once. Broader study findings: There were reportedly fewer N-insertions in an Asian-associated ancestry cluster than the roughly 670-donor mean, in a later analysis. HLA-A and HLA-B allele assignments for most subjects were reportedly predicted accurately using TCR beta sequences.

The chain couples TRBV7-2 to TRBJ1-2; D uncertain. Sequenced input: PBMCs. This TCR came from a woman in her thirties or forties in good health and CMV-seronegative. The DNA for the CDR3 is TGTGCCAGCAGCTTAGCGCTCTATCAGGCCTATGGCTACACCTTC. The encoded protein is CASSLALYQAYGYTF.